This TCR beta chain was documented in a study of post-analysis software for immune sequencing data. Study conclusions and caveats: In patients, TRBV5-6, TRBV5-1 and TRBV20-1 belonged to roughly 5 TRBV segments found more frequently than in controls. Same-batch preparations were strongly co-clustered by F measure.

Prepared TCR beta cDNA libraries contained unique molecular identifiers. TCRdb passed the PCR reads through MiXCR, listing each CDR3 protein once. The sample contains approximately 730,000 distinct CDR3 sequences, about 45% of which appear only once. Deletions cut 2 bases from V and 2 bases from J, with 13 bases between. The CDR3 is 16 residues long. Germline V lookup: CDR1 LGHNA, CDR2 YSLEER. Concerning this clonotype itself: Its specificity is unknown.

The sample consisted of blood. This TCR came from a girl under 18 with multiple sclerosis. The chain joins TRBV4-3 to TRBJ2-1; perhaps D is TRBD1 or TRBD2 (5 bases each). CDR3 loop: CASSQQSGPAYNEQFF. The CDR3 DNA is TGCGCCAGCAGCCAACAGTCGGGACCAGCCTACAATGAGCAGTTCTTC.